These T cell receptor beta chains were read from a single sample in a study of cytomegalovirus exposure and HLA in healthy donors. TCRdb's table, derived via immunoSEQ multiplex PCR, lists solely in-frame clones and lacks some. This sample has roughly 150,000 clones, with approximately 91% found just once. Sequencing used PBMCs. These receptors were collected from a man between 18 and 29 years old in good health and CMV-seronegative. Each CDR3 is given with its conserved first and last residue. The order of the fields is J gene, V gene, CDR3 protein.

>TRBJ2-1|TRBV18
CASSPPNRDRAYNEQFF
>TRBJ1-1|TRBV5-1
CASSFGNTEAFF
>TRBJ1-1|TRBV18
CASSPPNRGVGEAFF
>TRBJ2-7|TRBV6-1
CASTPGRSSYEQYF
>TRBJ1-5|TRBV30
CAWSVDDRDQPQHF
>TRBJ1-5|TRBV19
CASRDNNQPQHF
>TRBJ2-5|TRBV4-1
CASSQDFGTSGGETQYF
>TRBJ1-2|TRBV4-1
CASSPGQGGVYGYTF
>TRBJ1-2|TRBV29-1
CSYRHGGGFGYTF
>TRBJ2-3|TRBV7-8
CASSRGQGLGTDTQYF
>TRBJ2-7|TRBV10-3
CATTKGHSSYEQYF
>TRBJ2-1|TRBV27
CASSTTYRDRVERCNEQFF
>TRBJ2-5|TRBV7-2
CASTRGTVQETQYF
>TRBJ2-1|TRBV9
CASSATFSPYNEQFF
>TRBJ2-3|TRBV7-8
CASSYGTSGATDTQYF
>TRBJ1-1|TRBV7-9
CASSSGTVLMNTEAFF